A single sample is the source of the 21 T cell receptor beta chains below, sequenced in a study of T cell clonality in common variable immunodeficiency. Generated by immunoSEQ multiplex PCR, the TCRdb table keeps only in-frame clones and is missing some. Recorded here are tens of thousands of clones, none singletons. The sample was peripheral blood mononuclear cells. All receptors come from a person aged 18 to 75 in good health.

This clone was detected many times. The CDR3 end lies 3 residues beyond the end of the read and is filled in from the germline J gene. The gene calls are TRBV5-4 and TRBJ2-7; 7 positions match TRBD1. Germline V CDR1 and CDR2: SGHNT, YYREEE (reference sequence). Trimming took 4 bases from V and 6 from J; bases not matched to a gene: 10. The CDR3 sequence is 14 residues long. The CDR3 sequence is CASSLTGKFGEQYF. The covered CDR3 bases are TGTGCCAGCAGCCTGACAGGGAAGTTCGGCGAG.

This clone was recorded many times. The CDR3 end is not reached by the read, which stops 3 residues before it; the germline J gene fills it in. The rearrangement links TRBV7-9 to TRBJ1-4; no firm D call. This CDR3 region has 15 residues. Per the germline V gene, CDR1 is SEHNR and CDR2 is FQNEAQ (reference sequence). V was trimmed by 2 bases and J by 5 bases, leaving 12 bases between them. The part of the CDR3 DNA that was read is TGTGCCAGCAGCTTAACGGCTCTCAGGAATGAAAAA. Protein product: CASSLTALRNEK. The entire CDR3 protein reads CASSLTALRNEKLFF.

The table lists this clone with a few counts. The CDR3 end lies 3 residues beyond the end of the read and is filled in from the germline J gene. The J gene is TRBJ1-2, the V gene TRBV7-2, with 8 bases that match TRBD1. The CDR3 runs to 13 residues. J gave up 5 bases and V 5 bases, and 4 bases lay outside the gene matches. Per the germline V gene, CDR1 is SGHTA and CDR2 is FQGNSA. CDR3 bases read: TGTGCCAGCAGCGTCAGGGGGCATTATGGC. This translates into CASSVRGHYG. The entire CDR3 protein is CASSVRGHYGYTF. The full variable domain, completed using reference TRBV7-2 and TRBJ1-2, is GAGVSQSPSNKVTEKGKDVELRCDPISGHTALYWYRQSLGQGLEFLIYFQGNSAPDKSGLPSDRFSAERTGGSVSTLTIQRTQQEDSAVYLCASSVRGHYGYTFGSGTRLTVV.

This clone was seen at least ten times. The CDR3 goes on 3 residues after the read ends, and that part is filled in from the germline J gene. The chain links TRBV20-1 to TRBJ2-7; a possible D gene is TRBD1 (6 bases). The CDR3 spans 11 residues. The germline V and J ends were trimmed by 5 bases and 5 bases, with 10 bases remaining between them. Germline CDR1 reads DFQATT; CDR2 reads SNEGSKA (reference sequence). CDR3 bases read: TGCAGTGCTGAGAACAGGGACGAG. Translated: CSAENRDE. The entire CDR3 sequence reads CSAENRDEQYF.

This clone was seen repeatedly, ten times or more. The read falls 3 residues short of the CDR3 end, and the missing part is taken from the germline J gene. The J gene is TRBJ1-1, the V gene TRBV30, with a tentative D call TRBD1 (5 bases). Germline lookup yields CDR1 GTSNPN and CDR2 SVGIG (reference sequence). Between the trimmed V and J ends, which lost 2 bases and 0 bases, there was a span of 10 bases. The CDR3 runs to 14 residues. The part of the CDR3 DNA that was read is TGTGCCTGGAGTTCGGGGGTGTTGAACACTGAA. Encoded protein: CAWSSGVLNTE. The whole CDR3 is CAWSSGVLNTEAFF.

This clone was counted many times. Partial CDR3 DNA: TGCAGTGCTGGGGGGGGAGGGCCTCTGTCCTACGAG. This gives the protein CSAGGGGPLSYE. The whole CDR3 sequence reads CSAGGGGPLSYEQYF. The chain couples TRBV20-1 to TRBJ2-7; 7 nucleotides align to TRBD2. The read comes to an end 3 residues before the CDR3 does, leaving the germline J gene to fill in the end. Germline V gene data show CDR1 as DFQATT and CDR2 as SNEGSKA (reference sequence). V trimming: 5 bases; J trimming: 1 base; junction bases outside the gene matches: 11. CDR3 length: 15 residues.

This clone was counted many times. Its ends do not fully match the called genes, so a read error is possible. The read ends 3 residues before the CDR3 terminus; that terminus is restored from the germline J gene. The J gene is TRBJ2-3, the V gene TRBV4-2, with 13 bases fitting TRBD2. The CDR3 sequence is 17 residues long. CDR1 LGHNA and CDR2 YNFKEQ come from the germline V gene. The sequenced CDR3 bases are TGCGCCAGCAGCCAAGGAACTAGCGGGGGGGGTCGGGATACG. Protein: CASSQGTSGGGRDT. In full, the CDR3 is CASSQGTSGGGRDTQYF.

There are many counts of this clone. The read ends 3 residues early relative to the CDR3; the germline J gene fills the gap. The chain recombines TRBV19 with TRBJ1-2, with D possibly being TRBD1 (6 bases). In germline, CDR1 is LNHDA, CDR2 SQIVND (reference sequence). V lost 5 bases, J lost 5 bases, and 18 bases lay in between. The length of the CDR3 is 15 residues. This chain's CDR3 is CASSPTAGARYGYTF. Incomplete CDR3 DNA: TGTGCCAGTAGTCCTACCGCAGGGGCAAGGTATGGC. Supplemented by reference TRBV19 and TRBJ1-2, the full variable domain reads DGGITQSPKYLFRKEGQNVTLSCEQNLNHDAMYWYRQDPGQGLRLIYYSQIVNDFQKGDIAEGYSVSREKKESFPLTVTSAQKNPTAFYLCASSPTAGARYGYTFGSGTRLTVV.

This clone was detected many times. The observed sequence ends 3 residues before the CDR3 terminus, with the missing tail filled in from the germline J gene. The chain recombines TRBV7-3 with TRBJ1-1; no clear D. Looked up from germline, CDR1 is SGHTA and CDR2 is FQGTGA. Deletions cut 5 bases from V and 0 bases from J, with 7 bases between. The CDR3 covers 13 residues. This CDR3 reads CASSRTVNTEAFF. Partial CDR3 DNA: TGTGCCAGCAGCCGCACAGTGAACACTGAA.

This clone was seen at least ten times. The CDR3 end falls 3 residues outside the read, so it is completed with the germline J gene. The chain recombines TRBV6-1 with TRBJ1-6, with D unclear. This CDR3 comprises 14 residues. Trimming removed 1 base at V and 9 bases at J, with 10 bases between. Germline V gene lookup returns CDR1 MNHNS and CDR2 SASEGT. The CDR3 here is CASSEEGFASPLHF. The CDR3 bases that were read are TGTGCCAGCAGTGAAGAGGGTTTCGCTTCACCC.

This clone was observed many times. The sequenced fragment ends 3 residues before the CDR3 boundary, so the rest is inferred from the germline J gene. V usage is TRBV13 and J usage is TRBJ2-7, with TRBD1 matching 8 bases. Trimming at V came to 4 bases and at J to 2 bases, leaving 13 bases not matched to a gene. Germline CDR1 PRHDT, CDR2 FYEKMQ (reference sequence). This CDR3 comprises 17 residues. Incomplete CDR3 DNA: TGTGCCAGCAGCTCAGGGGATACCAGGGGGCGAGCCTACGAG. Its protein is CASSSGDTRGRAYE. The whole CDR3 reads CASSSGDTRGRAYEQYF. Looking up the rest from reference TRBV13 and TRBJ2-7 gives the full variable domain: AAGVIQSPRHLIKEKRETATLKCYPIPRHDTVYWYQQGPGQDPQFLISFYEKMQSDKGSIPDRFSAQQFSDYHSELNMSSLELGDSALYFCASSSGDTRGRAYEQYFGPGTRLTVT.

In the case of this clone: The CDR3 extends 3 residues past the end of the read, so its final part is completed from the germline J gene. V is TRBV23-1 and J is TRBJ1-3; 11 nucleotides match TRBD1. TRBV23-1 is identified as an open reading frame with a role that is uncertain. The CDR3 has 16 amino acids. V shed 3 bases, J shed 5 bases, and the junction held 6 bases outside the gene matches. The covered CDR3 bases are TGCGCCAGCAGTCACGGACAGGGGGCGTCCAGAAACACC. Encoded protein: CASSHGQGASRNT. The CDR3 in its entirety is CASSHGQGASRNTIYF.

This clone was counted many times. The sequenced part of the CDR3 DNA is TGTGCCAGCAGCCCCCCCAACAGGGTACCCTACGAG. Translation gives CASSPPNRVPYE. The whole CDR3 is CASSPPNRVPYEQYF. The chain couples TRBV11-2 to TRBJ2-7; D is perhaps TRBD1 (6 bases). The read gets to within 3 residues of the CDR3 end, and the germline J gene fills in the rest. The V end was cut by 5 bases, the J end by 2 bases, with 16 bases between. The CDR3 has 15 residues. CDR1 and CDR2 from the germline V gene are SGHAT and FQNNGV.

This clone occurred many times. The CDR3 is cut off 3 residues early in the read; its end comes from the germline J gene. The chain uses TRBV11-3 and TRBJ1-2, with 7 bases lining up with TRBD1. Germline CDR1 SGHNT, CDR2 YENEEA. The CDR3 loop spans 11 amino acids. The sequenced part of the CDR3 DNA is TGTGCCAGCAGCCGAGGGGGCGGC. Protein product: CASSRGGG. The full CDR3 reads CASSRGGGYTF.

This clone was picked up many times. The CDR3 loop reads CASSLGLAASTDTQYF. CDR3 DNA (partial): TGCGCCAGCAGTCTTGGACTAGCAGCCAGCACAGATACG. The V and J genes are TRBV10-1 and TRBJ2-3; 8 bases align to TRBD2. The read falls 3 residues short of the CDR3 end, and the missing part is taken from the germline J gene. The J segment lost 0 bases and the V segment lost 5 bases, leaving 7 bases of the junction unmatched. Germline values: CDR1 WNHNN, CDR2 SYGVQD (reference sequence). The CDR3 extends over 16 amino acids.

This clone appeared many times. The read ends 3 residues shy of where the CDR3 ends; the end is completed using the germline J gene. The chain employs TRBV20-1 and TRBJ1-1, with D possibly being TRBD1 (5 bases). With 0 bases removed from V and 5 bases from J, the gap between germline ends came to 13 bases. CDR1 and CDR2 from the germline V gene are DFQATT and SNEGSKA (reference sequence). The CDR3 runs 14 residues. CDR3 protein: CSARDYERGTEAFF. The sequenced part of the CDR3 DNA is TGCAGTGCTAGAGATTACGAGAGGGGTACTGAA.

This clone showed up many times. The sequenced CDR3 bases are TGTGCCAGCAGCTTCCTACAGGGGGCTGGGGAG. It is translated as CASSFLQGAGE. The entire CDR3 reads CASSFLQGAGELFF. The V call is TRBV11-2, the J call TRBJ2-2, with TRBD1 identical over 9 bases. The read ends 3 residues before the CDR3 terminus; that terminus is restored from the germline J gene. The CDR3 runs 14 residues. Germline V gene lookup returns CDR1 SGHAT and CDR2 FQNNGV. The V and J ends lost 3 bases and 8 bases, in that order; junction bases with no gene match: 4.

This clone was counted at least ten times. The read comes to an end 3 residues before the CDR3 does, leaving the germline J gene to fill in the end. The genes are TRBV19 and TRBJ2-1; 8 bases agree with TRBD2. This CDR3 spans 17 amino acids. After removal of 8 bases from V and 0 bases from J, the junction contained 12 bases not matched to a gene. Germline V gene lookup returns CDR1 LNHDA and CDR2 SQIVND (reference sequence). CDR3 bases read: TGTGCCAGTCGGGGAGCGGGGGCCCGAAGCTCCTACAATGAG. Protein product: CASRGAGARSSYNE. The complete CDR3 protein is CASRGAGARSSYNEQFF. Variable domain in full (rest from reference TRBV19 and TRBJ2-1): DGGITQSPKYLFRKEGQNVTLSCEQNLNHDAMYWYRQDPGQGLRLIYYSQIVNDFQKGDIAEGYSVSREKKESFPLTVTSAQKNPTAFYLCASRGAGARSSYNEQFFGPGTRLTVL.

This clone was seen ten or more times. CDR3 DNA, as far as it was read: TGTGCCAGCAGTTATTGGACTAGCGAGAGGAGTGATGAG. It translates to CASSYWTSERSDE. The entire CDR3 protein reads CASSYWTSERSDEQFF. The rearrangement links TRBV2 to TRBJ2-1; TRBD2 aligns across 9 bases. The read ends 3 residues before the CDR3 terminus; that terminus is restored from the germline J gene. There are 16 residues in the CDR3. Germline V gene data show CDR1 as SNHLY and CDR2 as FYNNEI. After removal of 5 bases from V and 8 bases from J, the junction contained 13 bases not matched to a gene.

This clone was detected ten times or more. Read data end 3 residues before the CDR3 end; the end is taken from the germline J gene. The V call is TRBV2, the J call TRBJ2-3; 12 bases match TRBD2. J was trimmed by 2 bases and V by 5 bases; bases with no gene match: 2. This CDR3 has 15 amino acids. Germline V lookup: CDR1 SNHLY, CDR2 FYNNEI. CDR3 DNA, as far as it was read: TGTGCCAGCAGTAGACTAGCGGGGGCCACAGATACG. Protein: CASSRLAGATDT. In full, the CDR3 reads CASSRLAGATDTQYF.

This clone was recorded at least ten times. The CDR3 DNA, read in part, is TGTGCCAGCAGACTGACAGTTAATCAGCCC. Translation gives CASRLTVNQP. The full-length CDR3 reads as CASRLTVNQPQHF. The chain employs TRBV6-2 or TRBV6-3 and TRBJ1-5; TRBD1 is a possible D gene (5 bases). The read ends 3 residues shy of where the CDR3 ends; the end is completed using the germline J gene. The CDR3 covers 13 residues. Germline loops: CDR1 MNHEY, CDR2 SVGEGT. Between the trimmed V and J ends, which lost 6 bases and 4 bases, there was a span of 10 bases.